The clone carrying this TCR beta chain has just a few counts. These data are taken from a study of T cells in localized non-small cell lung cancer. Trimming took 3 bases from V and 5 from J, leaving 11 bases between them. Germline-derived CDR1 and CDR2 are SEHNR and FQNEAQ (reference sequence). This CDR3 spans 15 amino acids. Method: immunoSEQ multiplex PCR; TCRdb's copy keeps in-frame clones and lacks some. The sample has about 24,000 clones, about 91% seen once. The sequence was collected from a woman aged 40-69 years with stage III lung adenocarcinoma. The chain employs TRBV7-9 and TRBJ1-6; D is unclear. The sample consisted of peripheral blood mononuclear cells, taken before any cancer treatment. CDR3 nucleotides: TGTGCCAGCAGCTTGTTCGGAGGGAATAATTCACCCCTCCACTTT. Amino acids: CASSLFGGNNSPLHF. The whole variable domain, filled in from reference TRBV7-9 and TRBJ1-6, reads DTGVSQNPRHKITKRGQNVTFRCDPISEHNRLYWYRQTLGQGPEFLTYFQNEAQLEKSRLLSDRFSAERPKGSFSTLEIQRTEQGDSAMYLCASSLFGGNNSPLHFGNGTRLTVT.